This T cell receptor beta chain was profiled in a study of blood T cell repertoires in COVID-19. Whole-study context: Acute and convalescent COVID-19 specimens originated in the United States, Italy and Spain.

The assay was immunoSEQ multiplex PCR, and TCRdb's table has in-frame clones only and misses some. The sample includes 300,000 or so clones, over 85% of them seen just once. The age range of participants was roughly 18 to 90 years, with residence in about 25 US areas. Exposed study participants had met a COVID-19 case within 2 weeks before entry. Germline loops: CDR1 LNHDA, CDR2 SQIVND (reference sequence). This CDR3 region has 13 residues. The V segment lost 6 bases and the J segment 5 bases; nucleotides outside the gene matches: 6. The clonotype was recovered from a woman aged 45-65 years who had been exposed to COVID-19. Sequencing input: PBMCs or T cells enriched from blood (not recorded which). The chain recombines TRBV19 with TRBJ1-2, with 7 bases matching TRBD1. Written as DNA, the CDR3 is TGTGCCAGTAGCTCGACAGGGTGGTATGGCTACACCTTC. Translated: CASSSTGWYGYTF.